This T cell receptor beta chain was recorded in a study of regulatory T cells in long-lasting Graves disease. This clonotype was found a few times. Time point in this sample: newly diagnosed GD, antithyroid drugs for less than 3 months. Making the TCR library involved RNA that had been extracted from PBMCs. Both iRepertoire HTBI primers and Arm-PCR of CDR3 regions were used to build the TCR beta libraries. MiXCR was run by TCRdb on the multiplex PCR reads, yielding one entry per CDR3 protein. The data contain fewer than 650,000 distinct CDR3 sequences, about 15% of them singletons. The same sample was also studied in work on T cells in Graves' hyperthyroidism and ophthalmopathy. As that report states: If no ophthalmopathy progression occurred within 18 months, Graves' hyperthyroidism was stable.

The TCR originated in a woman aged 25 to 39 with Graves disease. The sequencing here drew on peripheral blood mononuclear cells (PBMCs), taken at new diagnosis, from a patient treated with antithyroid drugs.

The CDR3 is CASSVWDREYGYTF. DNA for the CDR3: TGTGCCAGCAGTGTCTGGGACAGGGAGTATGGCTACACCTTC. The chain employs TRBV25-1 and TRBJ1-2, with 9 bases matching TRBD1. The CDR3 is 14 amino acids. Germline trimming cut 4 bases from V and 5 bases from J; bases unmatched to any gene: 5. Germline V gene lookup returns CDR1 MGHDK and CDR2 SYGVNS.